This T cell receptor (beta chain) was recovered during a study of T-cell reconstitution after alpha-beta-depleted transplantation in children. Germline V lookup: CDR1 DFQATT, CDR2 SNEGSKA (reference sequence). CDR3 length equals 12 residues. V gave up 3 bases and J gave up 4 bases, with 7 bases separating them. This clonotype came up many times. Antigen unknown. Whole-study findings and limits: Approximately two months post-transplant, alpha-beta T cells reportedly originated from several hundred expanded graft clones. The high TCRbeta diversity at day 60 in some patients came from surviving recipient T cells and thymic progenitors. The authors attributed T-cell counts and diversity one year after transplant mostly to newly produced T cells.

This sample's TCRbeta library carried unique molecular identifier barcodes. TCRdb analysed the PCR reads with MiXCR anew, one entry per CDR3 protein. The repertoire includes approximately 290,000 distinct CDR3 sequences, around 10% of them detected once, and around 22% sits in the top ten. The sequencing used peripheral blood, collected 180 days after TCRalphabeta/CD19-depleted stem cell transplant. The rearrangement links TRBV20-1 to TRBJ2-4; D is uncertain. The TCR comes from a male patient between 2 and 15 years old who had a stem cell transplant for chronic granulomatous disease, so the T cells may come from the graft donor. The CDR3 DNA reads as TGCAGTGCTAGGGCCCCGAAAAACATTCAGTACTTC. Protein sequence: CSARAPKNIQYF.